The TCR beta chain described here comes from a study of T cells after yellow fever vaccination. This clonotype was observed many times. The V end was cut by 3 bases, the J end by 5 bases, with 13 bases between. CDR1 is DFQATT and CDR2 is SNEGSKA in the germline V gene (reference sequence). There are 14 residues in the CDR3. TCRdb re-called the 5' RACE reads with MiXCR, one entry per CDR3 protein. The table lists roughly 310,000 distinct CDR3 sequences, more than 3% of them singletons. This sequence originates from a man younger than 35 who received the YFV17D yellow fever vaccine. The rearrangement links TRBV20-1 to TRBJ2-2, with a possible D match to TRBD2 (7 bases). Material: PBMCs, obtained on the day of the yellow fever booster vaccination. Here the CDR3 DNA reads TGCAGTGCTAGGCCGGCGGGGGCGACCGGGGAGCTGTTTTTT. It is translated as CSARPAGATGELFF.